The 8 T cell receptor beta chains presented below share a single source sample, sequenced in a study of blood T cell repertoires in COVID-19. This table comes from immunoSEQ multiplex PCR, and its TCRdb copy is limited to in-frame clones, with some not included. The data contain 160,000 or so clones, about 77% of them singletons. Input material: peripheral blood. The receptors here all came from a woman aged 80 or over with acute or convalescent COVID-19.

This clone was detected only once. V gene TRBV20-1 combines with J gene TRBJ1-5; unclear D gene. The germline gives CDR1 DFQATT, CDR2 SNEGSKA (reference sequence). V lost 3 bases and J lost 4, with 10 bases in between. The CDR3 sequence is 13 residues long. The CDR3 sequence: CSASERNNQPQHF. The CDR3 DNA follows: TGCAGTGCTAGTGAGAGGAATAATCAGCCCCAGCATTTT.

This clone was detected only a few times. This rearrangement joins TRBV6-5 to TRBJ2-7, with D tentatively TRBD2 (6 bases). V was clipped by 5 bases and J by 3 bases, with 17 bases between them. CDR1 and CDR2 from the germline V gene are MNHEY and SVGAGI. The CDR3 totals 15 residues. The chain's CDR3 is CASSTPVAEIYEQYF. As DNA, the CDR3 is TGTGCCAGCAGTACCCCCGTAGCGGAGATCTACGAGCAGTACTTC.

The chain recombines TRBV28 with TRBJ2-1, with 9 nucleotides matching TRBD1. Losses at the gene ends were 4 bases for V and 9 bases for J; bases not matched to a gene: 7. This CDR3 comprises 14 residues. CDR1 and CDR2 from the germline V gene are MDHEN and SYDVKM. The CDR3 sequence is CASSSPGTGIEQFF. In nucleotides, the CDR3 is TGTGCCAGCAGTTCTCCCGGGACAGGGATTGAGCAGTTCTTC.

The chain is built from TRBV3-1 (or the pseudogene TRBV3-2) and TRBJ1-6, with 9 bases matching TRBD1. This CDR3 comprises 20 residues. J gave up 0 bases and V 4 bases, and 13 bases lay outside the gene matches. Germline CDR1 is LGHDT and CDR2 is YNNKEL (reference sequence). CDR3 region: CASSPGQGNSRGSYNSPLHF. CDR3 DNA: TGTGCCAGCAGCCCGGGACAGGGAAATAGTCGGGGCTCCTATAATTCACCCCTCCACTTT.

V gene TRBV7-8 combines with J gene TRBJ2-7; D is uncertain. From germline, CDR1 is SGHVS and CDR2 FQNEAQ. With 5 bases removed from V and 4 bases from J, the gap between germline ends came to 15 bases. The CDR3 sequence is 14 residues long. DNA of the CDR3: TGTGCCAGCAGCCGTAGGATAGAACAGTACGAGCAGTACTTC. Its protein product is CASSRRIEQYEQYF.

The chain employs TRBV6-5 and TRBJ1-2; D might be TRBD1 (5 bases). With 5 bases removed from V and 0 bases from J, the gap between germline ends came to 7 bases. There are 13 residues in the CDR3. Germline CDR1 MNHEY, CDR2 SVGAGI. CDR3 region: CASSPTANYGYTF. The CDR3 DNA is TGTGCCAGCAGTCCGACAGCTAACTATGGCTACACCTTC.

J is TRBJ2-1 and V is TRBV7-6; tentatively, D is TRBD2 (5 bases). This CDR3 has 16 amino acids. CDR1 is SGHVS, CDR2 FNYEAQ, per germline. Trimming cost V 5 bases and J 7 bases, with 21 bases left between them. The CDR3 DNA follows: TGTGCCAGCAGCAACAGTCCGGGAAGGTATTCGAATGAGCAGTTCTTC. As protein: CASSNSPGRYSNEQFF.

This clone was detected once. V usage is TRBV28 and J usage is TRBJ1-2; D is perhaps TRBD1 (6 bases). Trimming cost V 6 bases and J 6 bases, with 17 bases left between them. There are 14 residues in the CDR3. Germline V gene data show CDR1 as MDHEN and CDR2 as SYDVKM. This CDR3 is CASSRGGPLHGYTF. In DNA, the CDR3 is TGTGCCAGCAGCCGAGGGGGACCCCTTCATGGCTACACCTTC.